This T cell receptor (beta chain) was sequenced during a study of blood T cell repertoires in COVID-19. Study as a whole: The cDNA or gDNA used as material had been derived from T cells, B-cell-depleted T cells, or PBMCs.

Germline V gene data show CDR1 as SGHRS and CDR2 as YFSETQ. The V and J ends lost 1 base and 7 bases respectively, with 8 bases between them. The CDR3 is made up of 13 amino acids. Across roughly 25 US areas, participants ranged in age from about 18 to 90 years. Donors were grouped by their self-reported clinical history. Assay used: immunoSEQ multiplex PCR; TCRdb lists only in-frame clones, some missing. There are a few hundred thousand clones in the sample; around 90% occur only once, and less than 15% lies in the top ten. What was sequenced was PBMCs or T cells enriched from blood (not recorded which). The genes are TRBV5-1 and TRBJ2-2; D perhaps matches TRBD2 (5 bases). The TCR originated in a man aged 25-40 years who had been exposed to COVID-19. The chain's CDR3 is CASSLRGNGELFF. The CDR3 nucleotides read TGCGCCAGCAGCTTGAGAGGGAACGGGGAGCTGTTTTTT. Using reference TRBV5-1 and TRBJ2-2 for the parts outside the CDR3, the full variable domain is KAGVTQTPRYLIKTRGQQVTLSCSPISGHRSVSWYQQTPGQGLQFLFEYFSETQRNKGNFPGRFSGRQFSNSRSEMNVSTLELGDSALYLCASSLRGNGELFFGEGSRLTVL.